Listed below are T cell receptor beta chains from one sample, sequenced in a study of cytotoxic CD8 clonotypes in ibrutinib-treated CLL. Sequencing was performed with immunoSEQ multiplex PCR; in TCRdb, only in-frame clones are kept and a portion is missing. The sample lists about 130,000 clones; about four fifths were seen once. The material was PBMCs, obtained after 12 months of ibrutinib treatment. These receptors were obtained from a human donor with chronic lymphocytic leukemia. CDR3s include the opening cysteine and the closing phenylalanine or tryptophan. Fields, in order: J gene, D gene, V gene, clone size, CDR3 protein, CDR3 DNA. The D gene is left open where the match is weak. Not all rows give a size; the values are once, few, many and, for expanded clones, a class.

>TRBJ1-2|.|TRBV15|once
CATSNEFGYTF
TGTGCCACCAGCAATGAATTTGGCTACACCTTC
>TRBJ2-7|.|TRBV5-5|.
CASSLVVTKRGYEQYF
TGTGCCAGCAGCTTGGTTGTGACAAAGAGGGGCTACGAGCAGTACTTC
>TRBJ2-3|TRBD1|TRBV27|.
CASSSPDRTGGWGDTQYF
TGTGCCAGCAGTTCACCAGATCGGACAGGGGGCTGGGGAGATACGCAGTATTTT
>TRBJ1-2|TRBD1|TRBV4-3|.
CASSQELGQVRGYTF
TGCGCCAGCAGCCAAGAATTGGGACAGGTTAGGGGCTACACCTTC
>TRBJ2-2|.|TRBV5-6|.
CASSLVGLNTGELFF
TGTGCCAGCAGCTTAGTAGGGCTGAACACCGGGGAGCTGTTTTTT
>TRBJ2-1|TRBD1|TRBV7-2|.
CASSLVGTGGLEQFF
TGTGCCAGCAGCTTAGTCGGGACAGGGGGCCTCGAGCAGTTCTTC
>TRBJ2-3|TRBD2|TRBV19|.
CASSIAVSGRWSSNTQYF
TGTGCCAGTAGTATAGCGGTTAGCGGGAGGTGGTCTTCAAATACGCAGTATTTT
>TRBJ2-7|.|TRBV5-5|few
CASSLSHPRYEQYF
TGTGCCAGCAGCTTGTCACATCCCCGGTACGAGCAGTACTTC
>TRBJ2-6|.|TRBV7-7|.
CASSENGANVLTF
TGTGCCAGCAGCGAAAATGGGGCCAACGTCCTGACTTTC
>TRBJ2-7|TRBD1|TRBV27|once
CASSFSTPGQAVGYEQYF
TGTGCCAGCAGTTTCTCAACCCCGGGACAGGCGGTTGGCTACGAGCAGTACTTC
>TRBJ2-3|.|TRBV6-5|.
CASSSGDWRGTQYF
TGTGCCAGCAGTTCAGGGGACTGGAGGGGTACGCAGTATTTT
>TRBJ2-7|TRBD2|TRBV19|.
CASSIFGGEQYF
TGTGCCAGTAGTATTTTCGGGGGGGAGCAGTACTTC
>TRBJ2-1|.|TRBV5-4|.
CASSLREFYEQFF
TGTGCCAGCAGCTTGCGGGAGTTCTATGAGCAGTTCTTC
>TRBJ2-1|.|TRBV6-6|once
CASFPLGGTYNEQFF
TGTGCCAGCTTCCCTTTGGGGGGAACCTACAATGAGCAGTTCTTC
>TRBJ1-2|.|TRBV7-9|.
CASSLVGGSVHNYGYTF
TGTGCCAGCAGCTTAGTAGGGGGTTCGGTTCATAACTATGGCTACACCTTC
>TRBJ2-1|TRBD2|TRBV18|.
CASSPPSFASSGSWNEQFF
TGTGCCAGCTCACCACCGTCCTTTGCCTCTAGCGGGAGTTGGAATGAGCAGTTCTTC